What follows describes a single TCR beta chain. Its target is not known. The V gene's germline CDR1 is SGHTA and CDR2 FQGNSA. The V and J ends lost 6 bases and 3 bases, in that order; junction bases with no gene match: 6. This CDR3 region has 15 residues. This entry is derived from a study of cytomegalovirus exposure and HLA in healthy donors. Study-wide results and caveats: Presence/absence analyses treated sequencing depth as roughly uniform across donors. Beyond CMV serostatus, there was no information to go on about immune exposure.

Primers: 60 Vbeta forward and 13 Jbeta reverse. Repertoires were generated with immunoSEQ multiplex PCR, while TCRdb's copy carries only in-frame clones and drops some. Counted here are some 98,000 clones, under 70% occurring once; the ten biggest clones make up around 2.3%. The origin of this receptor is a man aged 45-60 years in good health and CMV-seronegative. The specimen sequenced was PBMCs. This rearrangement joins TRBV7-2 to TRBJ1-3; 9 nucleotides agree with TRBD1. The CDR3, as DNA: TGTGCCAGCAGAAATAACAGGGGGCATGGAAACACCATATATTTT. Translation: CASRNNRGHGNTIYF.